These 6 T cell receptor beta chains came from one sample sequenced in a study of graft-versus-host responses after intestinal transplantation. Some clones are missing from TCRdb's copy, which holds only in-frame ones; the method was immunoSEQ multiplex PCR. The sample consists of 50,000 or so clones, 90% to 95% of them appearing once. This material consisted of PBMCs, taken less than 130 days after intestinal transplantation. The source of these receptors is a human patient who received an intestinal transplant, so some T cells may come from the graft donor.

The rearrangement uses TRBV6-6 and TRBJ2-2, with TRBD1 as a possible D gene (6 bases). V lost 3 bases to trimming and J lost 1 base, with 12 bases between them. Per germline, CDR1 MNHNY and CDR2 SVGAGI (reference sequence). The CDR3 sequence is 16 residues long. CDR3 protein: CASSYTGTQNTGELFF. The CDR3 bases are TGTGCCAGCAGTTATACCGGGACACAGAACACCGGGGAGCTGTTTTTT.

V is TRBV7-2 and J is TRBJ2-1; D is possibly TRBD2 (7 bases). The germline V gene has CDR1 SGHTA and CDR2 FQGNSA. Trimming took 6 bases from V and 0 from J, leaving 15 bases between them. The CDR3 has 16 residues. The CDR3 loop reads CASRGWGGRSYNEQFF. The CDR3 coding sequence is TGTGCCAGCAGGGGATGGGGGGGCCGCTCCTACAATGAGCAGTTCTTC.

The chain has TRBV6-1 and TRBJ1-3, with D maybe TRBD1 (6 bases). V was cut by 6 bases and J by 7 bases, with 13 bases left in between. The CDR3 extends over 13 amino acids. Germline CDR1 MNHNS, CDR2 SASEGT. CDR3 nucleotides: TGTGCCAGCAGGGGGGCCGCCGGGAACACCATATATTTT. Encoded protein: CASRGAAGNTIYF.

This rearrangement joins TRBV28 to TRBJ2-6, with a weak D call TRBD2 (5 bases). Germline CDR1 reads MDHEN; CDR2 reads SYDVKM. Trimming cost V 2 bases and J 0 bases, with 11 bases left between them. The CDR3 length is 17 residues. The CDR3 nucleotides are TGTGCCAGCAGTTTAGAACGGACTTTCTCTGGGGCCAACGTCCTGACTTTC. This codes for CASSLERTFSGANVLTF.

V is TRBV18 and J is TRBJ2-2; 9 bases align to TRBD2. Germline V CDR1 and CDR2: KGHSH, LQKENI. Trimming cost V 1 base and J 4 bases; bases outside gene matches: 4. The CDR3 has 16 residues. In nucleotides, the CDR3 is TGTGCCAGCTCACCACTGGCGACTAGCGGCACCGGGGAGCTGTTTTTT. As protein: CASSPLATSGTGELFF. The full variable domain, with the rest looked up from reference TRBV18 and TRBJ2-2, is NAGVMQNPRHLVRRRGQEARLRCSPMKGHSHVYWYRQLPEEGLKFMVYLQKENIIDESGMPKERFSAEFPKEGPSILRIQQVVRGDSAAYFCASSPLATSGTGELFFGEGSRLTVL.

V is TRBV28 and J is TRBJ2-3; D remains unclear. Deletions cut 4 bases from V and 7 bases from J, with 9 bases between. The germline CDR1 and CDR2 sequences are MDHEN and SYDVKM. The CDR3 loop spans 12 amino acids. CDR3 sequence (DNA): TGTGCCAGCAGTTACCGCCCGCATACGCAGTATTTT. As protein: CASSYRPHTQYF.